Listed here are 12 T cell receptor beta chains from one sample, sequenced in a study of cytomegalovirus exposure and HLA in healthy donors. Both 60 Vbeta primers and 13 Jbeta primers went into the PCR. The table came from immunoSEQ multiplex PCR; TCRdb's copy has only in-frame clones and leaves some out. This table has 90,000 to 150,000 clones, roughly four fifths appearing once. What was sequenced was PBMCs. All receptors come from a man in his forties in good health and CMV-seronegative.

CDR3 protein: CASSVGAGAKGETQYF. CDR3 DNA sequence: TGTGCCAGCAGCGTAGGCGCGGGGGCAAAAGGAGAGACCCAGTACTTC. This chain joins TRBV9 and TRBJ2-5; D may be TRBD2 (7 bases). CDR1 and CDR2 from the germline V gene are SGDLS and YYNGEE. This CDR3 region has 16 residues. The V end was cut by 0 bases, the J end by 4 bases, with 16 bases between. Together with reference TRBV9 and TRBJ2-5, the CDR3 gives the full variable domain: DSGVTQTPKHLITATGQRVTLRCSPRSGDLSVYWYQQSLDQGLQFLIQYYNGEERAKGNILERFSAQQFPDLHSELNLSSLELGDSALYFCASSVGAGAKGETQYFGPGTRLLVL.

The chain combines TRBV30 with TRBJ2-3, with TRBD1 matching 7 bases. CDR3 size: 15 residues. With 2 bases clipped from V and 2 bases from J, the junction kept 7 bases outside the gene matches. Germline V gene lookup returns CDR1 GTSNPN and CDR2 SVGIG (reference sequence). CDR3 sequence (DNA): TGTGCCTGGAGTCGACAGGGTGTCGACACAGATACGCAGTATTTT. It encodes CAWSRQGVDTDTQYF.

This chain connects TRBV7-2 to TRBJ2-7, with D perhaps matching TRBD2 (5 bases). V was cut by 1 base and J by 6 bases, with 10 bases left in between. Germline V CDR1 and CDR2: SGHTA, FQGNSA. There are 13 residues in the CDR3. In DNA, the CDR3 is TGTGCCAGCAGCTTAGTATGGGGAGTCGAGCAGTACTTC. Its translation: CASSLVWGVEQYF.

The J gene is TRBJ2-5, the V gene TRBV6-5, with D possibly TRBD2 on 5 matching bases. Germline CDR1 is MNHEY and CDR2 is SVGAGI. Trimming cost V 0 bases and J 4 bases, with 12 bases left between them. The CDR3 length is 15 residues. CDR3 in amino acids: CASSYSDSARETQYF. CDR3 bases: TGTGCCAGCAGTTACTCTGATAGCGCGAGAGAGACCCAGTACTTC.

The chain has TRBV30 and TRBJ1-2; 10 nucleotides agree with TRBD1. Trimming removed 0 bases from V and 8 bases from J; junction bases left unmatched: 9. There are 15 residues in the CDR3. The germline V gene has CDR1 GTSNPN and CDR2 SVGIG (reference sequence). The CDR3 spells CAWSVRTGGVEGYTF. The CDR3 DNA sequence: TGTGCCTGGAGTGTGAGGACAGGGGGAGTGGAAGGCTACACCTTC.

The chain uses TRBV5-5 and TRBJ2-5, with 9 bases identical to TRBD1. Per germline, CDR1 SGHKS and CDR2 YYEKEE (reference sequence). CDR3 length: 15 residues. V was clipped by 0 bases and J by 5 bases; unmatched bases: 5. CDR3 sequence reads: CASSLGTGGAETQYF. The CDR3 coding sequence is TGTGCCAGCAGCTTGGGCACAGGGGGCGCGGAGACCCAGTACTTC.

In its sample, this clone was seen once. V usage is TRBV7-3 and J usage is TRBJ2-5, with 11 bases identical to TRBD1. Trimming at V came to 1 base and at J to 4 bases, leaving 5 bases not matched to a gene. Per the germline V gene, CDR1 is SGHTA and CDR2 is FQGTGA. The CDR3 sequence is 16 residues long. The CDR3 reads CASSLNGQGARETQYF. In DNA form, the CDR3 reads TGTGCCAGCAGCTTAAATGGACAGGGGGCGCGAGAGACCCAGTACTTC.

This clone occurred once. The V call is TRBV27, the J call TRBJ2-3; 7 positions agree with TRBD2. Losses at the gene ends were 6 bases for V and 7 bases for J; bases not matched to a gene: 7. From germline, CDR1 is MNHEY and CDR2 SMNVEV (reference sequence). CDR3 length equals 13 residues. CDR3 nucleotides: TGTGCCAGCAGGCCCGGGGGGTCAAATACGCAGTATTTT. Protein: CASRPGGSNTQYF.

The rearrangement links TRBV18 to TRBJ2-1; 9 bases match TRBD1. The CDR3 has 15 amino acids. The J segment lost 7 bases and the V segment lost 3 bases, leaving 7 bases of the junction unmatched. Germline V gene lookup returns CDR1 KGHSH and CDR2 LQKENI. The chain's CDR3 is CASSPGTGKGNEQFF. The CDR3, as DNA: TGTGCCAGCTCACCCGGGACAGGGAAAGGGAATGAGCAGTTCTTC.

V usage is TRBV4-3 and J usage is TRBJ1-1; 9 nucleotides align to TRBD1. Trimming removed 0 bases from V and 4 bases from J; junction bases left unmatched: 6. The germline CDR1 and CDR2 sequences are LGHNA and YSLEER. CDR3 size: 16 residues. CDR3 sequence: CASSQDKDRGLTEAFF. CDR3 DNA sequence: TGCGCCAGCAGCCAAGATAAGGACAGGGGACTCACTGAAGCTTTCTTT.

A few counts support this clone. The V and J genes are TRBV11-2 and TRBJ1-1; D is ambiguous. V gave up 2 bases and J gave up 0 bases, with 4 bases separating them. In germline, CDR1 is SGHAT, CDR2 FQNNGV. The CDR3 sequence is 13 residues long. CDR3 nucleotide sequence: TGTGCCAGCAGCTTAACTTTGAACACTGAAGCTTTCTTT. Its protein product is CASSLTLNTEAFF.

This clone has only a few counts. The chain has TRBV7-9 and TRBJ2-7; the D gene is possibly TRBD2 (6 bases). Germline V CDR1 and CDR2: SEHNR, FQNEAQ (reference sequence). V shed 5 bases and J shed 3 bases, with 11 bases lying between them. The CDR3 contains 13 residues. The CDR3 loop reads CASSPGGNYEQYF. In DNA form, the CDR3 reads TGTGCCAGCAGCCCCGGAGGGAACTACGAGCAGTACTTC.